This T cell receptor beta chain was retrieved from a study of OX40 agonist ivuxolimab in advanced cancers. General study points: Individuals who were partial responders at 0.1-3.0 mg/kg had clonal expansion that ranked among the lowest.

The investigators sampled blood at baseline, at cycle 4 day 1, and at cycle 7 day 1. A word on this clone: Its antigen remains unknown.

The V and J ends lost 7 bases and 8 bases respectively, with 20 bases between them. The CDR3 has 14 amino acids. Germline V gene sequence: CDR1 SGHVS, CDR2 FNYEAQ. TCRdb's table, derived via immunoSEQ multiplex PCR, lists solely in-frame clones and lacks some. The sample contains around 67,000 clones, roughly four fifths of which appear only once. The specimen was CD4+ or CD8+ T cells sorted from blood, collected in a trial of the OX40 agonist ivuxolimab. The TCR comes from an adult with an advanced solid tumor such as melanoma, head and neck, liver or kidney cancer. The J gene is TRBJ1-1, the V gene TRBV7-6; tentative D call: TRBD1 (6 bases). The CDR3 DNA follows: TGTGCCAGCAACAATGCGGGCGGGGGGACAGAAGCTTTCTTT. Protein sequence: CASNNAGGGTEAFF.